Detailed here is one TCR beta chain. There are 15 residues in the CDR3. Trimming took 9 bases from V and 3 from J; bases not matched to a gene: 7. Germline loops: CDR1 MNHNY, CDR2 SVGAGI (reference sequence). This entry belongs to a study of cytomegalovirus exposure and HLA in healthy donors. Vbeta (60) and Jbeta (13) primers were used in the PCR. Sequencing was performed with immunoSEQ multiplex PCR; in TCRdb, only in-frame clones are kept and a portion is missing. The sample includes 150,000 to 200,000 clones, about 80% of them seen just once. The receptor was isolated from a man aged 18 to 35 in good health and CMV-seropositive. The sequencing input was PBMCs. The genes are TRBV6-6 and TRBJ2-3; the match to TRBD2 covers 12 bases. CDR3: CASTGLAGMTDTQYF. The DNA of the CDR3 is TGTGCCAGTACTGGACTAGCGGGAATGACAGATACGCAGTATTTT.